The rows below give T cell receptor beta chains drawn from one sample of a study of shared clonotypes between healthy human individuals. The repertoire was sequenced with immunoSEQ multiplex PCR; TCRdb's copy has only in-frame clones and lacks some. The sample consists of 2 million to 3 million clones, 80% to 95% of them appearing once. The sample consisted of naive CD4+ T cells from PBMCs. The receptors derive from a man between 18 and 35 years old in good health. Some clones in this sample may be carry-over from other donors' samples. Each CDR3 is given with its conserved first and last residue. The D gene is left open where the match is weak. Size is stated for part of the rows, as once, few or many counts, or as a class when the clone is expanded.

TRBD1 TRBJ2-2 TRBV27 . CASRDRSNTGELFF TGTGCCAGCAGGGACAGGTCGAACACCGGGGAGCTGTTTTTT
. TRBJ2-1 TRBV20-1 few CSARKGEQFF TGCAGTGCTAGAAAGGGGGAGCAGTTCTTC
. TRBJ1-5 TRBV28 . CASNSPGGVYQPQHF TGTGCCAGCAACTCCCCTGGGGGAGTGTATCAGCCCCAGCATTTT
. TRBJ2-2 TRBV19 . CASSIGWQGDTGELFF TGTGCCAGTAGTATAGGTTGGCAGGGAGACACCGGGGAGCTGTTTTTT
. TRBJ2-1 TRBV15 . CATSRISSYNEQFF TGTGCCACCAGCAGAATCAGCTCCTACAATGAGCAGTTCTTC
TRBD1 TRBJ2-3 TRBV6-4 . CASSEDREDTQYF TGTGCCAGCAGTGAAGACAGGGAAGATACGCAGTATTTT
. TRBJ2-2 TRBV2 . CASSEISGELFF TGTGCCAGCAGTGAAATTTCCGGGGAGCTGTTTTTT
TRBD2 TRBJ2-1 TRBV7-9 . CASSPRLAGRSYNEQFF TGTGCCAGCAGCCCGAGACTAGCGGGAAGGTCCTACAATGAGCAGTTCTTC
TRBD2 TRBJ2-3 TRBV5-4 . CASSSLGGASTDTQYF TGTGCCAGCAGCTCCCTCGGGGGGGCTAGCACAGATACGCAGTATTTT
TRBD1 TRBJ2-2 TRBV5-1 . CASSLGQGASTGELFF TGCGCCAGCAGCTTAGGGCAGGGGGCCAGCACCGGGGAGCTGTTTTTT
. TRBJ2-3 TRBV6-5 . CASSYGSWGGTDTQYF TGTGCCAGCAGTTACGGGAGTTGGGGAGGCACAGATACGCAGTATTTT
. TRBJ2-3 TRBV9 . CASSARHSTDTQYF TGTGCCAGCAGCGCCCGACACAGCACAGATACGCAGTATTTT
TRBD1 TRBJ1-2 TRBV19 . CASIAQGGYGYTF TGTGCCAGTATTGCACAGGGGGGCTATGGCTACACCTTC
. TRBJ1-1 TRBV27 once CASSSLSGTEGGFMNTEAFF TGTGCCAGCAGTTCCTTATCCGGGACGGAGGGAGGGTTCATGAACACTGAAGCTTTCTTT
. TRBJ2-1 TRBV2 . CASSGGRSSYNEQFF TGTGCCAGCAGTGGGGGACGTAGCTCCTACAATGAGCAGTTCTTC
. TRBJ2-5 TRBV6-1 . CASSALQEGETQYF TGTGCCAGCAGTGCACTACAGGAGGGAGAGACCCAGTACTTC
TRBD1 TRBJ1-1 TRBV19 . CASSTNSGTGAEAFF TGTGCCAGTAGTACAAACTCCGGGACAGGGGCTGAAGCTTTCTTT
. TRBJ1-2 TRBV28 . CASSTSAGSYYGYTF TGTGCCAGCAGCACCTCGGCGGGCAGCTACTATGGCTACACCTTC
TRBD2 TRBJ2-3 TRBV7-3 . CASSLRSGSGTDTQYF TGTGCCAGCAGCTTAAGAAGCGGGAGTGGCACAGATACGCAGTATTTT
. TRBJ1-1 TRBV5-5 . CASSPYNGRGTQAFF TGTGCCAGCAGCCCATATAACGGGAGGGGGACCCAAGCTTTCTTT
TRBD2 TRBJ2-3 TRBV5-1 . CASSQTPLAGGSDTQYF TGCGCCAGCAGCCAAACCCCTTTAGCGGGAGGGTCAGATACGCAGTATTTT
. TRBJ1-4 TRBV6-1 . CASRTNRAAEKLFF TGTGCCAGCAGAACCAACAGGGCTGCCGAAAAACTGTTTTTT
. TRBJ1-5 TRBV30 . CAWSPAIDQPQHF TGTGCCTGGAGTCCTGCCATAGATCAGCCCCAGCATTTT
TRBD1 TRBJ2-5 TRBV5-8 . CASSWGQIQETQYF TGTGCCAGCAGCTGGGGACAGATCCAAGAGACCCAGTACTTC